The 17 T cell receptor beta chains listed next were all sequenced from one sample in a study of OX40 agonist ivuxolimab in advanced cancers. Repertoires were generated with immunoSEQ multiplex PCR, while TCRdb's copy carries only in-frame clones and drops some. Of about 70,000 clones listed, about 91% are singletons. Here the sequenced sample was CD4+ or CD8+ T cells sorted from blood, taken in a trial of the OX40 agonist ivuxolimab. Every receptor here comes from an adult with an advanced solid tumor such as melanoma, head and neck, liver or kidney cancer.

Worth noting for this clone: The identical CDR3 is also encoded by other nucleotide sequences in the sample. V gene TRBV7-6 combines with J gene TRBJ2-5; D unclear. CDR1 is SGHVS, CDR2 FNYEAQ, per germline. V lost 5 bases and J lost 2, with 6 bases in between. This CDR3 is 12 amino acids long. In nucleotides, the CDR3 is TGTGCCAGCAGCCTCGGACAAGAGACCCAGTACTTC. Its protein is CASSLGQETQYF.

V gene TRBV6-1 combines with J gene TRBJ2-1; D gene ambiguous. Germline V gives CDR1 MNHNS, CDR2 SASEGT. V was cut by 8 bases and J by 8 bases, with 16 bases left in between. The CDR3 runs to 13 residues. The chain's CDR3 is CASSRPTRDEQFF. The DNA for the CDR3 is TGTGCCAGCTCACGACCCACACGCGATGAGCAGTTCTTC.

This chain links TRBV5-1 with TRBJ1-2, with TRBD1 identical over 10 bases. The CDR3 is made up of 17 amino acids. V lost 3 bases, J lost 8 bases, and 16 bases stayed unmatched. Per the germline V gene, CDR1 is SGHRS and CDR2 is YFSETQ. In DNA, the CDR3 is TGCGCCAGCAGCTCCAAGGGACAGGGGTTCCCATCGGAAGGCTACACCTTC. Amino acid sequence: CASSSKGQGFPSEGYTF.

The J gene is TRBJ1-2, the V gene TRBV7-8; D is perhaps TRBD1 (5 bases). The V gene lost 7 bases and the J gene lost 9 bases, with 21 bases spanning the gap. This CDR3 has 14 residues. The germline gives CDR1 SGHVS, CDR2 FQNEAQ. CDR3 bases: TGTGCCAGCACCCTTAGGACCGGGGGAGAAAGCTACACCTTC. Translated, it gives CASTLRTGGESYTF.

The CDR3 reads CASSKDTGELFF. CDR3 coding DNA: TGCGCCAGCAGTAAAGACACCGGGGAGCTGTTTTTT. The chain uses TRBV10-2 and TRBJ2-2, with D uncertain. The germline V gene encodes CDR1 WSHSY and CDR2 SAAADI. Trimming removed 5 bases at V and 3 bases at J, with 4 bases between. The CDR3 contains 12 residues.

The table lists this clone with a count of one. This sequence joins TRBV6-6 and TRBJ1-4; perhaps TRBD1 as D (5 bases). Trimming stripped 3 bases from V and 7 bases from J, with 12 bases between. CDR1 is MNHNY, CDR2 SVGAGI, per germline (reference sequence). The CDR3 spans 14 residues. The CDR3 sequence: CASSYVGVGEKLFF. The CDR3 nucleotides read TGTGCCAGCAGTTATGTGGGGGTTGGTGAAAAACTGTTTTTT.

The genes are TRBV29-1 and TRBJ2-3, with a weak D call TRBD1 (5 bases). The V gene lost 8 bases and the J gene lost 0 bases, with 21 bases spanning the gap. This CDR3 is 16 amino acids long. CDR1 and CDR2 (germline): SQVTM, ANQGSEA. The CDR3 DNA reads TGCAGCCCTCGGGCGGACATCCGAGATAGCACAGATACGCAGTATTTT. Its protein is CSPRADIRDSTDTQYF.

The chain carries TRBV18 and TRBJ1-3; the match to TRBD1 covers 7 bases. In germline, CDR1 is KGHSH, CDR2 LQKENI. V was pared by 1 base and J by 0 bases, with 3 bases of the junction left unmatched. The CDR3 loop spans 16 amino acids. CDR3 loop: CASSPQGASSGNTIYF. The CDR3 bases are TGTGCCAGCTCACCACAGGGGGCCAGCTCTGGAAACACCATATATTTT.

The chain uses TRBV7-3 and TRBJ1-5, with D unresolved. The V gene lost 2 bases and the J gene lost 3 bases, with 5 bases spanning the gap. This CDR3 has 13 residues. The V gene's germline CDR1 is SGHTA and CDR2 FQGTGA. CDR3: CASSLGVNQPQHF. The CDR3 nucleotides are TGTGCCAGCAGCTTAGGCGTCAATCAGCCCCAGCATTTT.

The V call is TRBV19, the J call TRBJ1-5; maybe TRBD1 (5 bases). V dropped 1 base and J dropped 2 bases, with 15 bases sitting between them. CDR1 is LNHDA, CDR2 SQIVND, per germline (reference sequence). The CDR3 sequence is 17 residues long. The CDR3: CASSIVEGNGGNQPQHF. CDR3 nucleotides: TGTGCCAGTAGTATAGTCGAGGGGAACGGGGGCAATCAGCCCCAGCATTTT.

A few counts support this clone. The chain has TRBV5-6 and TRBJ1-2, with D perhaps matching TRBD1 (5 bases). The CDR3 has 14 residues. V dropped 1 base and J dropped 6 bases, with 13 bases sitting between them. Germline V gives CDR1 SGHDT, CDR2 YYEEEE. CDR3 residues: CASSLLAGGDGYTF. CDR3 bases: TGTGCCAGCAGCTTGCTCGCGGGGGGTGATGGCTACACCTTC. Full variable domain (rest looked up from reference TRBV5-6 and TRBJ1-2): DAGVTQSPTHLIKTRGQQVTLRCSPKSGHDTVSWYQQALGQGPQFIFQYYEEEERQRGNFPDRFSGHQFPNYSSELNVNALLLGDSALYLCASSLLAGGDGYTFGSGTRLTVV.

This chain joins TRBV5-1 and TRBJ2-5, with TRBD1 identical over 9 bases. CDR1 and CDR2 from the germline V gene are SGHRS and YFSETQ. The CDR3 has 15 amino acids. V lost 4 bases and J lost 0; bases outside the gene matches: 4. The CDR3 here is CASSPGQGYQETQYF. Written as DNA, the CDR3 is TGCGCCAGCAGCCCCGGACAGGGGTACCAAGAGACCCAGTACTTC.

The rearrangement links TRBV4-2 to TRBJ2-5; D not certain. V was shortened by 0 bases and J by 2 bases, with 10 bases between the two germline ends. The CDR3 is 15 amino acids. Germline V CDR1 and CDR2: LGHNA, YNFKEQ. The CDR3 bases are TGTGCCAGCAGCCAAGAAGCTCGACCTCAAGAGACCCAGTACTTC. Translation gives CASSQEARPQETQYF.

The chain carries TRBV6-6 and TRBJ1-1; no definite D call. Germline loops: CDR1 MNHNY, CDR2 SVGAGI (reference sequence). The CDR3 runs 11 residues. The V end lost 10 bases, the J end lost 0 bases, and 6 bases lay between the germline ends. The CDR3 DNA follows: TGTGCCACTTACATGAACACTGAAGCTTTCTTT. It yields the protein CATYMNTEAFF.

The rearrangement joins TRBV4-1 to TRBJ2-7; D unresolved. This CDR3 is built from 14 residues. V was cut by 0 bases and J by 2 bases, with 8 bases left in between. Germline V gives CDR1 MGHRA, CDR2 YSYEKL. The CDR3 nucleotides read TGCGCCAGCAGCCAAGAATCAGTAACCTACGAGCAGTACTTC. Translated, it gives CASSQESVTYEQYF.

CDR3 coding DNA: TGTGCCAGCAGCTCCACAGGGGTGGCTAATGAAAAACTGTTTTTT. Translation gives CASSSTGVANEKLFF. The J gene is TRBJ1-4, the V gene TRBV7-2; 7 bases fit TRBD1. The V and J ends lost 4 bases and 3 bases, in that order; junction bases with no gene match: 5. The CDR3 is 15 residues long. From germline, CDR1 is SGHTA and CDR2 FQGNSA. Complete variable domain (other parts from reference TRBV7-2 and TRBJ1-4): GAGVSQSPSNKVTEKGKDVELRCDPISGHTALYWYRQSLGQGLEFLIYFQGNSAPDKSGLPSDRFSAERTGGSVSTLTIQRTQQEDSAVYLCASSSTGVANEKLFFGSGTQLSVL.

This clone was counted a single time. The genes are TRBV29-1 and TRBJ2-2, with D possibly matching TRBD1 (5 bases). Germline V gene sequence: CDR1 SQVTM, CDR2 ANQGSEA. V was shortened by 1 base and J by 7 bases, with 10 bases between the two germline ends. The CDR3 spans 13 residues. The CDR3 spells CSVEVQGHGELFF. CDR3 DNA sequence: TGCAGCGTTGAAGTACAAGGACACGGGGAGCTGTTTTTT.